This entry concerns a single T cell receptor beta chain. Different DNA sequences within this sample yield the same CDR3. These data belong to a study of blood T cell repertoires in COVID-19. Study overall: Italy, Spain and the United States were the sources of the convalescent and acute COVID-19 samples. PBMCs, B-cell-depleted T cells, or T cells were the source of the cDNA or gDNA that made up the material.

The CDR3 contains 12 residues. Germline V CDR1 and CDR2: SNHLY, FYNNEI. The V gene lost 6 bases and the J gene lost 0 bases, with 5 bases spanning the gap. Per the authors' pipeline: Counts of nucleated cells, estimated from reference gene primer amplification, were obtained. TCRdb keeps only in-frame clones here, not all; method: immunoSEQ multiplex PCR. The V and J calls and the clone size are those of that table, but D and trimming were determined from the DNA. In the table there are 68,000 or so clones, 79% of which are singletons. The specimen sequenced was peripheral blood. This TCR was sampled from a woman between 45 and 60 years old with acute or convalescent COVID-19. V gene TRBV2 combines with J gene TRBJ2-5; D remains ambiguous. The CDR3, as DNA: TGTGCCAGCAGGGGCGACCAAGAGACCCAGTACTTC. This translates into CASRGDQETQYF. Based on the CDR3 plus reference TRBV2 and TRBJ2-5, the full variable domain is EPEVTQTPSHQVTQMGQEVILRCVPISNHLYFYWYRQILGQKVEFLVSFYNNEISEKSEIFDDQFSVERPDGSNFTLKIRSTKLEDSAMYFCASRGDQETQYFGPGTRLLVL.